The 31 T cell receptor beta chains below come from one sample, sequenced in a study of post-analysis software for immune sequencing data (dated by TCRdb to the mid-2010s). Libraries were prepared through PCR. Sequenced using an Illumina HiSeq 2500. To reduce PCR and sequencing biases, unique molecular identifiers were built into the TCR beta cDNA libraries. TCRdb handled the public reads itself, with Q25 trimming in fastp and clone calling in MiXCR, and kept productive beta chains. For every CDR3 protein sequence, its rows merge into one entry that carries the most common genes and DNA. Present in this sample are about half a million distinct CDR3 sequences, approximately 46% of which were seen just once. Roughly 12% of the sample is in the top ten clones. Beyond this particular receptor, the publication reports: Several TRBV segments, including TRBV5-6, TRBV5-1 and TRBV20-1, were significantly more frequent in patients than controls.

These receptors are not linked to any known antigen. Sequenced: blood. Every receptor here comes from a girl aged 5-17 years with multiple sclerosis.

This clonotype has more than one count but fewer than ten. The chain combines TRBV20-1 with TRBJ2-1; D gene uncertain. Germline V gene sequence: CDR1 DFQATT, CDR2 SNEGSKA (reference sequence). V was pared by 3 bases and J by 4 bases, with 10 bases between. The CDR3 is made up of 13 amino acids. CDR3 sequence reads: CSARVGQYNEQFF. For the CDR3, the DNA is TGCAGTGCTAGGGTAGGGCAATACAATGAGCAGTTCTTC.

This clonotype was found a few times. This chain connects TRBV3-1 to TRBJ2-3, with a weak D call TRBD2 (5 bases). CDR1 and CDR2 (germline): LGHDT, YNNKEL (reference sequence). V was pared by 0 bases and J by 1 base, with 11 bases between. The CDR3 extends over 16 amino acids. The CDR3 nucleotides read TGTGCCAGCAGCCAAGATCTAGCCCTACGCACAGATACGCAGTATTTT. Its protein is CASSQDLALRTDTQYF.

The genes are TRBV20-1 and TRBJ2-3; 7 nucleotides agree with TRBD2. V dropped 1 base and J dropped 4; count of bases not matched to a gene: 2. CDR3 length: 13 amino acids. Germline V lookup: CDR1 DFQATT, CDR2 SNEGSKA (reference sequence). This CDR3 reads CSARAGGPDTQYF. CDR3 DNA sequence: TGCAGTGCTAGAGCGGGAGGTCCAGATACGCAGTATTTT.

The V call is TRBV20-1, the J call TRBJ1-2; possibly TRBD1 for D (6 bases). This CDR3 is built from 12 residues. Germline CDR1 DFQATT, CDR2 SNEGSKA (reference sequence). V lost 3 bases, J lost 3 bases, and 8 bases lay in between. The CDR3 coding sequence is TGCAGTGCTAGGGGACACGACTATGGCTACACCTTC. Translating it yields CSARGHDYGYTF.

The V and J genes are TRBV4-3 and TRBJ2-1; TRBD2 aligns across 10 bases. Germline CDR1 and CDR2: LGHNA and YSLEER. J lost 9 bases, V lost 0 bases, and 11 bases had no gene match. This CDR3 is built from 17 residues. CDR3 nucleotides: TGCGCCAGCAGCCAAGACGCTAGCGGGAGATGGTCGGTTGAGCAGTTCTTC. Its protein product is CASSQDASGRWSVEQFF.

This clonotype has only one observation. Possible read error: a much larger clone is one base away. This chain connects TRBV12-3 or TRBV12-4 to TRBJ2-5; D is tentatively TRBD1 or TRBD2 (5 bases each). The CDR3 loop spans 15 amino acids. CDR3 bases: TGTGCCAGCAGTTTAGGGGACGGTAGTAAAGAGGCCCAGTACTTC. Its protein is CASSLGDGSKEAQYF.

The count of this clonotype is one. The chain is built from TRBV28 and TRBJ2-5, with D maybe TRBD2 (6 bases). The V end was cut by 3 bases, the J end by 5 bases, with 16 bases between. The CDR3 runs to 15 residues. CDR1 MDHEN and CDR2 SYDVKM come from the germline V gene. The CDR3 protein is CASSFLGGELETQYF. DNA of the CDR3: TGTGCCAGCAGTTTTCTCGGGGGAGAGTTGGAGACCCAGTACTTC. Using reference TRBV28 and TRBJ2-5 for the parts outside the CDR3, the full variable domain is DVKVTQSSRYLVKRTGEKVFLECVQDMDHENMFWYRQDPGLGLRLIYFSYDVKMKEKGDIPEGYSVSREKKERFSLILESASTNQTSMYLCASSFLGGELETQYFGPGTRLLVL.

The chain links TRBV9 to TRBJ2-7; possible D gene TRBD2, 5 bases. V was clipped by 0 bases and J by 3 bases, with 13 bases between them. Germline CDR1 reads SGDLS; CDR2 reads YYNGEE. This CDR3 is 15 amino acids long. Written as DNA, the CDR3 is TGTGCCAGCAGCGTAGGTGTCGGGAAGGTCTACGAGCAGTACTTC. This encodes CASSVGVGKVYEQYF.

The V and J genes are TRBV4-2 and TRBJ2-1; TRBD2 is a possible D gene (6 bases). V was cut by 0 bases and J by 5 bases, with 8 bases left in between. The CDR3 runs to 14 residues. The germline CDR1 and CDR2 sequences are LGHNA and YNFKEQ. CDR3 nucleotide sequence: TGTGCCAGCAGCCAAGAGATAGCGGACAATGAGCAGTTCTTC. Its translation is CASSQEIADNEQFF.

The rearrangement uses TRBV9 and TRBJ2-3; TRBD2 is a possible D gene (5 bases). Germline CDR1 reads SGDLS; CDR2 reads YYNGEE. Deletions cut 0 bases from V and 3 bases from J, with 11 bases between. CDR3 length: 15 amino acids. CDR3 nucleotides: TGTGCCAGCAGCGTAGAAGGGCTAGCAACAGATACGCAGTATTTT. Translation gives CASSVEGLATDTQYF.

This sequence joins TRBV4-2 and TRBJ2-1; D is ambiguous. The V and J ends lost 6 bases and 5 bases respectively, with 5 bases between them. The germline CDR1 and CDR2 sequences are LGHNA and YNFKEQ. There are 11 residues in the CDR3. DNA for the CDR3: TGTGCCAGCAGGGCTAACAATGAGCAGTTCTTC. This codes for CASRANNEQFF.

The sample holds many counts of this clonotype. V usage is TRBV29-1 and J usage is TRBJ2-7, with D possibly being TRBD1 (5 bases). Trimming left V 6 bases short and J 6 bases short, with 12 bases between. Germline V gives CDR1 SQVTM, CDR2 ANQGSEA. The CDR3 spans 11 residues. For the CDR3, the DNA is TGCAGCGTCGTACAGGTATCCGAGCAGTACTTC. The encoded protein is CSVVQVSEQYF.

The chain links TRBV7-2 to TRBJ2-7, with 9 bases matching TRBD1. Germline loops: CDR1 SGHTA, CDR2 FQGNSA. This CDR3 spans 16 amino acids. Losses at the gene ends were 4 bases for V and 5 bases for J; bases not matched to a gene: 12. In nucleotides, the CDR3 is TGTGCCAGCAGCTACGCACCGGGACAGGGTTTCGACGAGCAGTACTTC. This sequence encodes CASSYAPGQGFDEQYF.

V and J are TRBV27 and TRBJ2-7; tentatively, D is TRBD2 (6 bases). Gene TRBJ2-5 matches the end of the DNA better, so the J call may be wrong. The CDR3 extends over 12 amino acids. In germline, CDR1 is MNHEY, CDR2 SMNVEV (reference sequence). In nucleotides, the CDR3 is TGTGCCAGCGGGGGGATTCGGGAGACCCAGTACTTC. Protein sequence: CASGGIRETQYF.

The chain recombines TRBV6-2 or TRBV6-3 with TRBJ2-1; 12 bases map to TRBD2. The germline gives CDR1 MNHEY, CDR2 SVGEGT. This CDR3 has 23 residues. With V trimmed by 7 bases and J by 0 bases, 25 bases remained unmatched. The CDR3 loop is CASNVGTKILPGTSGYSYNEQFF. Written as DNA, the CDR3 is TGTGCCAGCAACGTGGGGACAAAAATTCTACCCGGGACTAGCGGGTACTCCTACAATGAGCAGTTCTTC.

This chain links TRBV28 with TRBJ1-1, with 7 bases aligning to TRBD1. V was clipped by 6 bases and J by 6 bases; unmatched bases: 7. The CDR3 has 13 amino acids. Germline V gives CDR1 MDHEN, CDR2 SYDVKM. CDR3 sequence reads: CASRVPGQSEAFF. Here the CDR3 DNA reads TGTGCCAGCAGGGTACCGGGACAGTCTGAAGCTTTCTTT.

V usage is TRBV11-3 and J usage is TRBJ2-1; the match to TRBD2 covers 9 bases. The ends lost 11 bases at V and 5 bases at J; junction bases unmatched: 7. Per the germline V gene, CDR1 is SGHNT and CDR2 is YENEEA. The CDR3 totals 13 residues. The CDR3 DNA reads as TGTGCCGAGGGGACTAGCAGTGACAATGAGCAGTTCTTC. The encoded protein is CAEGTSSDNEQFF. The whole variable domain, remainder taken from reference TRBV11-3 and TRBJ2-1, is EAGVVQSPRYKIIEKKQPVAFWCNPISGHNTLYWYLQNLGQGPELLIRYENEEAVDDSQLPKDRFSAERLKGVDSTLKIQPAELGDSAVYLCAEGTSSDNEQFFGPGTRLTVL.

As DNA, the CDR3 is TGCGCCAGCAGCTCGCCTACGTTAGCCAAAAACATTCAGTACTTC. Its protein product is CASSSPTLAKNIQYF. The rearrangement uses TRBV5-1 and TRBJ2-4, with no clear D. V was trimmed by 3 bases and J by 0 bases, leaving 10 bases between them. This CDR3 region has 15 residues. Germline lookup yields CDR1 SGHRS and CDR2 YFSETQ.

Note on this clonotype: One junction end disagrees with the germline gene, perhaps due to a read error. The V call is TRBV5-1, the J call TRBJ2-1, with D perhaps matching TRBD2 (6 bases). There are 16 residues in the CDR3. Germline CDR1 is SGHRS and CDR2 is YFSETQ. This chain's CDR3 is CASSLTASREYNEQFF. The CDR3 DNA is TGCGCCAGTAGCTTAACTGCCAGCCGGGAGTATAATGAGCAGTTCTTC.

This sequence joins TRBV21-1 and TRBJ1-2; TRBD1 is the table's D call and was not checked against the DNA. TRBV21-1 is shown as a pseudogene. CDR3 length: 20 residues. CDR3 loop: CASSTSWGPALGKGDHGYTF. The DNA of the CDR3 is TGTGCCAGCAGCACCAGTTGGGGGCCTGCTTTGGGAAAGGGGGACCATGGCTACACCTTC.

This clonotype has just a few counts. The V gene is TRBV5-1, the J gene TRBJ2-3; 9 bases fit TRBD2. The CDR3 runs to 13 residues. The trim removed 4 bases at V and 5 bases at J, leaving 2 bases unmatched. CDR1 SGHRS and CDR2 YFSETQ come from the germline V gene. The CDR3 DNA reads TGCGCCAGCAGCCTTAGCGGGAGAGATACGCAGTATTTT. Translation gives CASSLSGRDTQYF.

This chain connects TRBV28 to TRBJ2-2, with D tentatively TRBD2 (5 bases). The CDR3 spans 12 residues. Deletions cut 7 bases from V and 6 bases from J, with 9 bases between. Germline V CDR1 and CDR2: MDHEN, SYDVKM. CDR3 DNA: TGTGCCAGCACCGAGGGTGCCGGGGAGCTGTTTTTT. Translated: CASTEGAGELFF.

V is TRBV12-3 or TRBV12-4 and J is TRBJ1-2; no definite D call. V was pared by 4 bases and J by 8 bases, with 14 bases between. The length of the CDR3 is 13 residues. CDR3 DNA sequence: TGTGCCAGCAGTTCCCCCCGCCTTGGAGGCTACACCTTC. It yields the protein CASSSPRLGGYTF.

DNA of the CDR3: TGTGCCAGCACCGGGGTTGGACTTTCGGAGTTCTTC. Translation: CASTGVGLSEFF. The rearrangement links TRBV28 to TRBJ2-1; D might be TRBD2 (5 bases). CDR1 and CDR2 from the germline V gene are MDHEN and SYDVKM. Between the trimmed V and J ends, which lost 7 bases and 14 bases, there was a span of 18 bases. The CDR3 covers 12 residues.

This chain links TRBV12-3 or TRBV12-4 with TRBJ2-1; 10 bases match TRBD2. The trim removed 7 bases at V and 0 bases at J, leaving 6 bases unmatched. This CDR3 is 16 amino acids long. The CDR3 is CASTSLAGSSYNEQFF. The CDR3 region has the DNA TGTGCCAGCACATCACTAGCGGGGAGCTCCTACAATGAGCAGTTCTTC.

V usage is TRBV9 and J usage is TRBJ1-2; 8 nucleotides match TRBD1. This CDR3 contains 16 residues. Germline V gene lookup returns CDR1 SGDLS and CDR2 YYNGEE. V shed 3 bases and J 6 bases; nucleotides not matched to a gene: 13. The CDR3 sequence: CASSADRGTVFDGYTF. The CDR3 coding sequence is TGTGCCAGCAGCGCTGACAGGGGAACGGTATTCGATGGCTACACCTTC.

This clonotype was picked up many times. The chain combines TRBV29-1 with TRBJ2-4; D gene unclear. The CDR3 consists of 15 residues. V lost 2 bases and J 0 bases, leaving 11 bases between the germline ends. The germline CDR1 and CDR2 sequences are SQVTM and ANQGSEA. CDR3 sequence reads: CSVERPGIAKNIQYF. The CDR3 region has the DNA TGCAGCGTTGAAAGACCCGGTATAGCCAAAAACATTCAGTACTTC.

This clonotype was detected a few times. The chain couples TRBV5-8 to TRBJ2-5, with D possibly TRBD2 on 7 matching bases. The J call is in doubt because the DNA end fits TRBJ2-7 better. Germline V CDR1 and CDR2: SGHTS, YDEGEE. CDR3 length: 13 amino acids. The CDR3 loop is CASSLMGGLEQYF. The CDR3 DNA is TGTGCCAGCAGCCTGATGGGGGGGCTCGAGCAGTACTTC.

This clonotype turned up a few times. The genes are TRBV18 and TRBJ2-5; 9 positions agree with TRBD2. CDR1 is KGHSH and CDR2 is LQKENI in the germline V gene. This CDR3 contains 16 residues. After removal of 1 base from V and 4 bases from J, the junction contained 7 bases not matched to a gene. The CDR3 region has the DNA TGTGCCAGCTCACCACTGGTAGCGGGAGTCGGAGAGACCCAGTACTTC. Amino acids: CASSPLVAGVGETQYF.

The chain links TRBV12-3 or TRBV12-4 to TRBJ2-7; TRBD2 agrees at 8 bases. J was trimmed by 6 bases and V by 2 bases; bases with no gene match: 6. The CDR3 sequence is 14 residues long. The CDR3 is CASSLQAGEAEQYF. The CDR3 nucleotides are TGTGCCAGCAGTTTACAAGCGGGAGAAGCCGAGCAGTACTTC.

This chain connects TRBV19 to TRBJ2-7; D not resolved. V dropped 2 bases and J dropped 3 bases, with 11 bases sitting between them. CDR3 length equals 14 residues. Germline V CDR1 and CDR2: LNHDA, SQIVND (reference sequence). For the CDR3, the DNA is TGTGCCAGTAGTATATTGCACAGTAACTACGAGCAGTACTTC. As protein: CASSILHSNYEQYF.